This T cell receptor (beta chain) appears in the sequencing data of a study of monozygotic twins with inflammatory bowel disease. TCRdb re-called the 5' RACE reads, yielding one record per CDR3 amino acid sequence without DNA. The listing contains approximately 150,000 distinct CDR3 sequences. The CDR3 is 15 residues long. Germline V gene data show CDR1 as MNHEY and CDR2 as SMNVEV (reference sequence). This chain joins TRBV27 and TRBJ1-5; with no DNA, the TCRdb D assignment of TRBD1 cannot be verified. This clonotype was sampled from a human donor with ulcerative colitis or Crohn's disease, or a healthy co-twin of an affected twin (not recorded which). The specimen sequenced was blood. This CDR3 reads CASSSGVYSNQPQHF.